Listed here are 9 T cell receptor beta chains from one sample, sequenced in a study of cytotoxic CD8 clonotypes in ibrutinib-treated CLL. Assay: immunoSEQ multiplex PCR; the TCRdb copy retains only in-frame clones and omits some. The table lists around 310,000 clones, about 80% of them singletons, with 6.5% to 8% in the top ten. Sequencing was performed on PBMCs, taken before ibrutinib treatment. Every receptor here comes from a human donor with chronic lymphocytic leukemia.

The chain uses TRBV7-3 and TRBJ2-7; 7 bases map to TRBD1. The CDR3 is made up of 14 amino acids. The ends lost 0 bases at V and 2 bases at J; junction bases unmatched: 1. Germline assignment: CDR1 SGHTA and CDR2 FQGTGA. The CDR3 reads CASSLTQGTYEQYF. The CDR3 DNA is TGTGCCAGCAGCTTAACACAGGGGACCTACGAGCAGTACTTC.

Remarks on this clone: Other DNA sequences in the same sample also yield this CDR3. This chain uses TRBV27 with TRBJ2-7, with D unclear. The germline CDR1 and CDR2 sequences are MNHEY and SMNVEV (reference sequence). The CDR3 runs 11 residues. Trimming pared 4 bases from V and 4 bases from J, leaving 5 bases between. CDR3 bases: TGTGCCAGCAGTTCTTATTACGAGCAGTACTTC. Amino acid sequence: CASSSYYEQYF.

The V call is TRBV5-1, the J call TRBJ2-7; 9 bases align to TRBD1. CDR1 is SGHRS and CDR2 is YFSETQ in the germline V gene. This CDR3 region has 15 residues. Trimming removed 2 bases from V and 4 bases from J; junction bases left unmatched: 7. The CDR3, as DNA: TGCGCCAGCAGCTTCAGAACAGGGGGCGGGTACGAGCAGTACTTC. Translated: CASSFRTGGGYEQYF.

The V call is TRBV19, the J call TRBJ1-2; unclear D gene. Trimming removed 3 bases at V and 11 bases at J, with 19 bases between. The CDR3 extends over 14 amino acids. Germline V gives CDR1 LNHDA, CDR2 SQIVND (reference sequence). CDR3 DNA sequence: TGTGCCAGTAGTATGGGTGTCGCGGGTGGAGGTTACACCTTC. Residues: CASSMGVAGGGYTF.

This clone was recorded only once. The V gene is TRBV5-4, the J gene TRBJ2-7; D is possibly TRBD2 (5 bases). CDR1 is SGHNT, CDR2 YYREEE, per germline (reference sequence). V dropped 0 bases and J dropped 6 bases, with 13 bases sitting between them. There are 14 residues in the CDR3. The CDR3 loop reads CASSLAGELGEQYF. CDR3 DNA: TGTGCCAGCAGCTTGGCTGGGGAGCTTGGCGAGCAGTACTTC.

This clone was picked up a small number of times. The chain employs TRBV19 and TRBJ2-7, with TRBD2 matching 14 bases. After removal of 3 bases from V and 2 bases from J, the junction contained 6 bases not matched to a gene. The length of the CDR3 is 17 residues. Germline-derived CDR1 and CDR2 are LNHDA and SQIVND (reference sequence). As DNA, the CDR3 is TGTGCCAGTAGTATCGGACTAGCGGGAGGAACGACCTACGAGCAGTACTTC. Its protein is CASSIGLAGGTTYEQYF.

This clone was seen just once. The V gene is TRBV28, the J gene TRBJ2-7; 9 bases agree with TRBD1. Germline assignment: CDR1 MDHEN and CDR2 SYDVKM. The CDR3 contains 20 residues. V lost 6 bases to trimming and J lost 7 bases; unmatched junction nucleotides: 28. CDR3 nucleotides: TGTGCCAGCAGGCTTCGGGACAGGGCACCGTCTAGCGGTCTTCTCGGGGAGCAGTACTTC. Protein: CASRLRDRAPSSGLLGEQYF.

The chain joins TRBV27 to TRBJ2-2; TRBD2 aligns across 8 bases. CDR1 is MNHEY and CDR2 is SMNVEV in the germline V gene (reference sequence). The CDR3 has 15 amino acids. The V segment lost 7 bases and the J segment 4 bases; nucleotides outside the gene matches: 8. The CDR3 DNA is TGTGCCAGCATCGAAAAGGCGGGAGGCACCGGGGAGCTGTTTTTT. Amino acids: CASIEKAGGTGELFF.

The chain links TRBV30 to TRBJ2-7, with 8 positions matching TRBD2. Losses at the gene ends were 4 bases for V and 1 base for J; bases not matched to a gene: 3. The germline CDR1 and CDR2 sequences are GTSNPN and SVGIG (reference sequence). The CDR3 loop spans 13 amino acids. The DNA for the CDR3 is TGTGCCTGGAACCGGGGGGGTTCCTACGAGCAGTACTTC. Residues: CAWNRGGSYEQYF.